This TCR beta chain is from a study of blood T cell repertoires in COVID-19. On the study more broadly: T cells, B-cell-depleted T cells, or PBMCs supplied cDNA or gDNA.

Sequencing was performed with immunoSEQ multiplex PCR; in TCRdb, only in-frame clones are kept and a portion is missing. This table has 410,000 or so clones, about 89% appearing once. The V and J ends lost 9 bases and 0 bases, in that order; junction bases with no gene match: 2. The length of the CDR3 is 14 residues. Germline V gene sequence: CDR1 LNHNV, CDR2 YYDKDF (reference sequence). This clonotype was sampled from a woman aged 40 to 50 with COVID-19, enrolled during active disease. Sequenced input: peripheral blood. This chain links TRBV15 with TRBJ2-6, with 7 bases fitting TRBD1. CDR3 protein: CATKGASGANVLTF. The CDR3, as DNA: TGTGCCACGAAGGGGGCCTCTGGGGCCAACGTCCTGACTTTC.